Presented here are 16 T cell receptor beta chains from one specimen sequenced in a study of blood T cell repertoires in COVID-19. Clones were read by immunoSEQ multiplex PCR, and TCRdb kept only the in-frame ones, dropping some. The sample has just under 150,000 clones; around 87% are singletons. What was sequenced was peripheral blood. Receptors were obtained from a woman aged 45 to 65 with active or convalescent COVID-19.

This clone was seen a single time. V and J are TRBV7-8 and TRBJ2-5; 8 bases are shared with TRBD1. With 4 bases clipped from V and 5 bases from J, the junction kept 12 bases outside the gene matches. Germline V gives CDR1 SGHVS, CDR2 FQNEAQ. This CDR3 is built from 16 residues. CDR3 nucleotide sequence: TGTGCCAGCAGCTCTGGACAGGGAATGAAGGGGGAGACCCAGTACTTC. Translating it yields CASSSGQGMKGETQYF.

V usage is TRBV6-6 and J usage is TRBJ2-7; maybe TRBD2 (6 bases). V shed 0 bases and J shed 5 bases, with 11 bases lying between them. The CDR3 contains 14 residues. Looked up from germline, CDR1 is MNHNY and CDR2 is SVGAGI (reference sequence). CDR3 protein: CASSYSGGVNEQYF. DNA of the CDR3: TGTGCCAGCAGTTACTCGGGGGGTGTCAACGAGCAGTACTTC.

The chain uses TRBV19 and TRBJ2-7, with D possibly matching TRBD2 (6 bases). The CDR3 sequence is 13 residues long. V lost 6 bases and J 3 bases, leaving 12 bases between the germline ends. Germline V gene data show CDR1 as LNHDA and CDR2 as SQIVND (reference sequence). CDR3 amino acids: CASSRDFYYEQYF. Written as DNA, the CDR3 is TGTGCCAGTAGCAGGGACTTTTACTACGAGCAGTACTTC. Filled out from reference TRBV19 and TRBJ2-7, the complete variable domain reads DGGITQSPKYLFRKEGQNVTLSCEQNLNHDAMYWYRQDPGQGLRLIYYSQIVNDFQKGDIAEGYSVSREKKESFPLTVTSAQKNPTAFYLCASSRDFYYEQYFGPGTRLTVT.

V is TRBV6-2 or TRBV6-3 and J is TRBJ2-7; 7 bases match TRBD1. Losses at the gene ends were 0 bases for V and 2 bases for J; bases not matched to a gene: 4. The CDR3 consists of 15 residues. Germline V gives CDR1 MNHEY, CDR2 SVGEGT. CDR3 nucleotides: TGTGCCAGCAGTTACTCGAGGGGGCGGACCTACGAGCAGTACTTC. The encoded protein is CASSYSRGRTYEQYF.

V gene TRBV9 combines with J gene TRBJ2-2; no definite D call. Germline-derived CDR1 and CDR2 are SGDLS and YYNGEE. V was cut by 0 bases and J by 6 bases, with 6 bases left in between. The CDR3 is 13 residues long. The chain's CDR3 is CASSVVDAGELFF. CDR3 in DNA: TGTGCCAGCAGCGTAGTAGATGCCGGGGAGCTGTTTTTT.

The chain links TRBV2 to TRBJ1-3; TRBD1 matches 9 bases. Germline-derived CDR1 and CDR2 are SNHLY and FYNNEI. The CDR3 extends over 16 amino acids. V trimming: 6 bases; J trimming: 4 bases; junction bases outside the gene matches: 10. Written as DNA, the CDR3 is TGTGCCAGCAGCCGGGACAGGGTGGGTTTCGGAAACACCATATATTTT. As protein: CASSRDRVGFGNTIYF.

This chain joins TRBV4-2 and TRBJ2-1; 9 positions match TRBD2. V was pared by 4 bases and J by 7 bases, with 8 bases of the junction left unmatched. CDR1 is LGHNA, CDR2 YNFKEQ, per germline. This CDR3 has 15 amino acids. CDR3 protein: CASSLGLAGNNEQFF. DNA for the CDR3: TGTGCCAGCAGCCTCGGGCTAGCGGGGAATAATGAGCAGTTCTTC.

The rearrangement uses TRBV19 and TRBJ2-1; no definite D call. The CDR3 is made up of 14 amino acids. The germline gives CDR1 LNHDA, CDR2 SQIVND (reference sequence). V dropped 2 bases and J dropped 5 bases, with 10 bases sitting between them. The CDR3 here is CASSINSLHNEQFF. CDR3 bases: TGTGCCAGTAGTATAAACAGCCTTCACAATGAGCAGTTCTTC.

The chain is built from TRBV5-8 and TRBJ2-1; 7 bases align to TRBD2. The V gene end was trimmed by 2 bases and the J gene end by 2 bases; junction bases not matched to a gene: 4. Germline CDR1 SGHTS, CDR2 YDEGEE. The CDR3 is 15 residues long. Here the CDR3 DNA reads TGTGCCAGCAGCTTAGCGGGGCGCCCCTACAATGAGCAGTTCTTC. Its translation: CASSLAGRPYNEQFF.

The chain has TRBV19 and TRBJ1-2; 7 positions agree with TRBD1. Unmatched junction bases numbered 5, after V lost 8 bases and J lost 5 bases. Germline CDR1 reads LNHDA; CDR2 reads SQIVND (reference sequence). The CDR3 contains 12 residues. The CDR3 is CASEQGLYGYTF. The CDR3 DNA sequence: TGTGCCAGTGAACAGGGGTTATATGGCTACACCTTC.

The chain couples TRBV6-2 or TRBV6-3 to TRBJ2-1, with 15 bases lining up with TRBD2. This CDR3 has 18 residues. Germline CDR1 and CDR2: MNHEY and SVGEGT. After removal of 2 bases from V and 3 bases from J, the junction contained 5 bases not matched to a gene. The CDR3: CASSYRRTSGRVYNEQFF. CDR3 sequence (DNA): TGTGCCAGCAGTTACCGGAGGACTAGCGGGAGGGTCTACAATGAGCAGTTCTTC.

The chain has TRBV10-3 and TRBJ1-1, with a tentative D call TRBD1 (5 bases). Germline lookup yields CDR1 ENHRY and CDR2 SYGVKD. V shed 0 bases and J shed 0 bases, with 8 bases lying between them. The CDR3 consists of 15 residues. The chain's CDR3 is CAISESTVLNTEAFF. DNA of the CDR3: TGTGCCATCAGTGAGTCGACAGTACTGAACACTGAAGCTTTCTTT.

CDR3: CASSPLGDTGAEAFF. The CDR3 DNA reads TGTGCCAGCAGCCCGCTGGGGGATACAGGGGCTGAAGCTTTCTTT. The rearrangement joins TRBV11-1 to TRBJ1-1, with 7 bases matching TRBD1. In germline, CDR1 is SGHAT, CDR2 FQDESV (reference sequence). Trimming at V came to 5 bases and at J to 6 bases, leaving 12 bases not matched to a gene. This CDR3 is 15 amino acids long. The full variable domain, rest sourced from reference TRBV11-1 and TRBJ1-1, is EAEVAQSPRYKITEKSQAVAFWCDPISGHATLYWYRQILGQGPELLVQFQDESVVDDSQLPKDRFSAERLKGVDSTLKIQPAELGDSAMYLCASSPLGDTGAEAFFGQGTRLTVV.

The chain joins TRBV5-1 to TRBJ2-1; 10 bases line up with TRBD1. With V trimmed by 2 bases and J by 2 bases, 13 bases remained unmatched. CDR3 length equals 19 residues. Germline V gene lookup returns CDR1 SGHRS and CDR2 YFSETQ. The CDR3 reads CASSFLPTGGGWTYNEQFF. The CDR3 nucleotides are TGCGCCAGCAGCTTTTTACCGACAGGGGGCGGTTGGACCTACAATGAGCAGTTCTTC.

The chain carries TRBV28 and TRBJ1-2; TRBD1 aligns across 7 bases. Germline assignment: CDR1 MDHEN and CDR2 SYDVKM. The CDR3 length is 13 residues. Trimming at V came to 10 bases and at J to 8 bases, leaving 13 bases not matched to a gene. CDR3 sequence reads: CATRSDRARGYTF. The CDR3, as DNA: TGTGCCACCCGATCCGACAGGGCCCGAGGCTACACCTTC.

This chain links TRBV30 with TRBJ1-3, with 7 bases matching TRBD1. V shed 2 bases, J shed 3 bases, and the junction held 7 bases outside the gene matches. The germline gives CDR1 GTSNPN, CDR2 SVGIG (reference sequence). The CDR3 sequence is 15 residues long. The CDR3 here is CAWSRDSPRGNTIYF. CDR3 coding DNA: TGTGCCTGGAGTAGGGACAGCCCCCGTGGAAACACCATATATTTT.